This record concerns one T cell receptor (beta chain) sequence. CDR1 and CDR2 (germline): SGHVS, FQNEAQ. V lost 5 bases to trimming and J lost 2 bases, with 18 bases between them. CDR3 length: 16 residues. The data were taken from a study of CD8 T cells in Susac syndrome. An input of about 0.5 to 1 ug of RNA was subjected to reverse transcription using random hexamers. immunoSEQ multiplex PCR amplified TCR beta CDR3 across 54 Vbeta, 13 Jbeta. One entry per CDR3 protein results from TCRdb running MiXCR on the immunoSEQ multiplex PCR reads. The sample consists of 50,000 or so distinct CDR3 sequences, around 93% of them appearing once.

Input material: CD8+ T cells from PBMCs. The chain links TRBV7-8 to TRBJ1-2; D gene uncertain. The source is a human donor with multiple sclerosis. CDR3 in DNA: TGTGCCAGCAGCCCCCAACCGCAGGAACTAAACTATGGCTACACCTTC. Its protein product is CASSPQPQELNYGYTF.